Shown below are 25 T cell receptor beta chains from a single sample sequenced in a study of shared clonotypes between healthy human individuals. Clones were sequenced by immunoSEQ multiplex PCR, and TCRdb holds only the in-frame ones, with some missing. This table holds 2 million to 2.5 million clones, under 97% found once. The specimen was naive CD4+ T cells sorted from blood. Subset of the sample: CD45RA+ positively selected. The receptors come from a young man in good health.

The chain is built from TRBV5-1 and TRBJ2-1; 13 positions match TRBD2. J was trimmed by 5 bases and V by 2 bases; bases with no gene match: 7. This CDR3 has 17 residues. Germline values: CDR1 SGHRS, CDR2 YFSETQ. CDR3 sequence (DNA): TGCGCCAGCAGCTTTATTACTAGCGGGAGGGGCAACAATGAGCAGTTCTTC. Its translation is CASSFITSGRGNNEQFF.

V and J are TRBV18 and TRBJ2-1; 16 positions agree with TRBD2. The CDR3 spans 17 residues. V shed 3 bases, J shed 6 bases, and the junction held 5 bases outside the gene matches. CDR1 is KGHSH, CDR2 LQKENI, per germline. For the CDR3, the DNA is TGTGCCAGCTCACCCCCGGGACTAGCGGGGGGGGGCAATGAGCAGTTCTTC. Its translation is CASSPPGLAGGGNEQFF.

The gene calls are TRBV29-1 and TRBJ1-1; maybe TRBD1 (6 bases). The CDR3 loop spans 10 amino acids. V was shortened by 6 bases and J by 8 bases, with 10 bases between the two germline ends. The germline V gene has CDR1 SQVTM and CDR2 ANQGSEA. The DNA for the CDR3 is TGCAGCGTGCAACAGGGCGAAGCTTTCTTT. It translates to CSVQQGEAFF.

V and J are TRBV11-2 and TRBJ1-5, with D tentatively TRBD1 (5 bases). Germline lookup yields CDR1 SGHAT and CDR2 FQNNGV. V lost 0 bases, J lost 5 bases, and 8 bases lay in between. The CDR3 is 14 residues long. CDR3 in amino acids: CASSLDLGDQPQHF. The CDR3 DNA reads TGTGCCAGCAGCTTAGATTTGGGGGATCAGCCCCAGCATTTT. Together with reference TRBV11-2 and TRBJ1-5, the CDR3 gives the full variable domain: EAGVAQSPRYKIIEKRQSVAFWCNPISGHATLYWYQQILGQGPKLLIQFQNNGVVDDSQLPKDRFSAERLKGVDSTLKIQPAKLEDSAVYLCASSLDLGDQPQHFGDGTRLSIL.

As DNA, the CDR3 is TGTGCCAGCAGCGTAGATGAAGGATATGGCTACACCTTC. Its translation is CASSVDEGYGYTF. The genes are TRBV9 and TRBJ1-2; D is uncertain. Germline V gene data show CDR1 as SGDLS and CDR2 as YYNGEE. The CDR3 is made up of 13 amino acids. Trimming left V 0 bases short and J 5 bases short, with 8 bases between.

The chain is built from TRBV15 and TRBJ2-3, with D perhaps TRBD1 (5 bases). Trimming removed 4 bases from V and 5 bases from J, with 22 bases in between. The germline V gene has CDR1 LNHNV and CDR2 YYDKDF (reference sequence). The CDR3 length is 17 residues. The CDR3 protein is CATSTGNGQHLGDTQYF. The CDR3 DNA follows: TGTGCCACCAGCACCGGAAACGGACAACACTTGGGAGATACGCAGTATTTT.

Concerning this clone: The sample carries other DNA sequences with the same CDR3. The genes are TRBV18 and TRBJ1-2; the match to TRBD1 covers 7 bases. The CDR3 extends over 13 amino acids. V lost 3 bases to trimming and J lost 4 bases; unmatched junction nucleotides: 2. Germline V gives CDR1 KGHSH, CDR2 LQKENI. The CDR3 DNA follows: TGTGCCAGCTCACCGGGACAGCTCTATGGCTACACCTTC. Translated, it gives CASSPGQLYGYTF.

The gene calls are TRBV4-1 and TRBJ2-7, with D possibly being TRBD1 (5 bases). Germline CDR1 reads MGHRA; CDR2 reads YSYEKL. The CDR3 spans 15 residues. Trimming removed 0 bases from V and 3 bases from J, with 12 bases in between. CDR3 loop: CASSQDQGSYYEQYF. DNA for the CDR3: TGCGCCAGCAGCCAAGACCAGGGAAGCTACTACGAGCAGTACTTC.

CDR3 bases: TGTGCCAGCAGCTTTCTACCGGGACAGGGGTCCTACGAGCAGTACTTC. This encodes CASSFLPGQGSYEQYF. The rearrangement joins TRBV11-1 to TRBJ2-7, with 10 bases identical to TRBD1. Losses at the gene ends were 3 bases for V and 1 base for J; bases not matched to a gene: 6. CDR1 and CDR2 (germline): SGHAT, FQDESV (reference sequence). The CDR3 runs 16 residues.

Note on this clone: The sample contains more than one DNA sequence encoding this CDR3. The chain combines TRBV5-4 with TRBJ2-3; possibly TRBD1 for D (6 bases). This CDR3 contains 12 residues. Trimming pared 2 bases from V and 5 bases from J, leaving 6 bases between. Germline V lookup: CDR1 SGHNT, CDR2 YYREEE (reference sequence). The CDR3 sequence is CASSLQGDTQYF. The CDR3 DNA is TGTGCCAGCAGCTTACAGGGAGATACGCAGTATTTT.

The chain links TRBV28 to TRBJ1-5; 10 bases map to TRBD1. CDR1 and CDR2 (germline): MDHEN, SYDVKM. The V gene end was trimmed by 6 bases and the J gene end by 0 bases; junction bases not matched to a gene: 8. CDR3 length: 17 amino acids. The CDR3 spells CASRGRQGAHSNQPQHF. CDR3 coding DNA: TGTGCCAGCAGGGGGAGACAGGGGGCCCATAGCAATCAGCCCCAGCATTTT.

V and J are TRBV6-1 and TRBJ1-3; 8 bases agree with TRBD1. Germline V gives CDR1 MNHNS, CDR2 SASEGT. V shed 6 bases and J 4 bases; nucleotides not matched to a gene: 8. This CDR3 region has 15 residues. CDR3 DNA sequence: TGTGCCAGCAGGGGGCCAGGGGGCGCGGGAAACACCATATATTTT. This gives the protein CASRGPGGAGNTIYF.

This chain connects TRBV7-9 to TRBJ2-7; TRBD2 aligns across 8 bases. V was clipped by 4 bases and J by 5 bases; unmatched bases: 10. The length of the CDR3 is 15 residues. CDR1 is SEHNR and CDR2 is FQNEAQ in the germline V gene (reference sequence). The CDR3 is CASSSLGIAGNEQYF. CDR3 sequence (DNA): TGTGCCAGCAGCTCCCTCGGAATAGCGGGAAACGAGCAGTACTTC. Together with reference TRBV7-9 and TRBJ2-7, the CDR3 gives the full variable domain: DTGVSQNPRHKITKRGQNVTFRCDPISEHNRLYWYRQTLGQGPEFLTYFQNEAQLEKSRLLSDRFSAERPKGSFSTLEIQRTEQGDSAMYLCASSSLGIAGNEQYFGPGTRLTVT.

The V and J genes are TRBV9 and TRBJ1-6; no firm D call. The V end lost 5 bases, the J end lost 0 bases, and 12 bases lay between the germline ends. The CDR3 sequence is 16 residues long. Germline lookup yields CDR1 SGDLS and CDR2 YYNGEE. In DNA form, the CDR3 reads TGTGCCAGCAGTGCCTCGAGGAGCTCCTATAATTCACCCCTCCACTTT. Its protein is CASSASRSSYNSPLHF. The full variable domain, with the rest looked up from reference TRBV9 and TRBJ1-6, is DSGVTQTPKHLITATGQRVTLRCSPRSGDLSVYWYQQSLDQGLQFLIQYYNGEERAKGNILERFSAQQFPDLHSELNLSSLELGDSALYFCASSASRSSYNSPLHFGNGTRLTVT.

The J gene is TRBJ1-2, the V gene TRBV30; D is unresolved. The CDR3 loop spans 14 amino acids. V dropped 2 bases and J dropped 4 bases, with 14 bases sitting between them. The germline gives CDR1 GTSNPN, CDR2 SVGIG (reference sequence). The CDR3 DNA sequence: TGTGCCTGGAGTCCCCGATCCGGCGGCTATGGCTACACCTTC. The encoded protein is CAWSPRSGGYGYTF.

The chain combines TRBV5-1 with TRBJ2-1, with D perhaps TRBD1 or TRBD2 (5 bases each). Germline V gene sequence: CDR1 SGHRS, CDR2 YFSETQ. The CDR3 spans 15 residues. V was trimmed by 4 bases and J by 8 bases, leaving 19 bases between them. In DNA, the CDR3 is TGCGCCAGCAGCGGTGGCAGGGTTGGTAGCGATGAGCAGTTCTTC. This gives the protein CASSGGRVGSDEQFF.

The V gene is TRBV4-2, the J gene TRBJ1-2; D is unresolved. V lost 4 bases, J lost 14 bases, and 29 bases lay in between. This CDR3 is 16 amino acids long. The germline V gene encodes CDR1 LGHNA and CDR2 YNFKEQ. This chain's CDR3 is CASSPLTPSLIGPRTF. For the CDR3, the DNA is TGTGCCAGCAGCCCACTCACTCCCTCTCTTATAGGGCCAAGGACCTTC.

The rearrangement uses TRBV10-2 and TRBJ2-3; D is possibly TRBD1 (5 bases). The V gene's germline CDR1 is WSHSY and CDR2 SAAADI. The CDR3 extends over 14 amino acids. The V end lost 2 bases, the J end lost 2 bases, and 8 bases lay between the germline ends. CDR3 sequence: CASSEGHSTDTQYF. Here the CDR3 DNA reads TGCGCCAGCAGTGAGGGACACTCCACAGATACGCAGTATTTT.

This sequence joins TRBV30 and TRBJ1-5, with unresolved D. This CDR3 has 17 residues. CDR1 is GTSNPN, CDR2 SVGIG, per germline (reference sequence). V was cut by 3 bases and J by 2 bases, with 20 bases left in between. CDR3 residues: CAWSSTLVGNGNQPQHF. The CDR3, as DNA: TGTGCCTGGAGCTCGACTCTGGTAGGTAACGGCAATCAGCCCCAGCATTTT. Using reference TRBV30 and TRBJ1-5 for the parts outside the CDR3, the full variable domain is SQTIHQWPATLVQPVGSPLSLECTVEGTSNPNLYWYRQAAGRGLQLLFYSVGIGQISSEVPQNLSASRPQDRQFILSSKKLLLSDSGFYLCAWSSTLVGNGNQPQHFGDGTRLSIL.

The V and J genes are TRBV6-5 and TRBJ1-6; TRBD1 is a possible D gene (6 bases). Trimming took off 5 bases at V and 9 bases at J, with 17 bases between the two ends. CDR3 length: 15 amino acids. The germline gives CDR1 MNHEY, CDR2 SVGAGI. Here the CDR3 DNA reads TGTGCCAGCAGTAGGGGGGCCAAGGAATTTTCACCCCTCCACTTT. Protein: CASSRGAKEFSPLHF.

The rearrangement links TRBV5-1 to TRBJ2-1, with TRBD1 matching over 8 bases. The CDR3 is made up of 12 amino acids. Germline CDR1 SGHRS, CDR2 YFSETQ. V lost 7 bases to trimming and J lost 5 bases; unmatched junction nucleotides: 2. Written as DNA, the CDR3 is TGCGCCAGCCAGGGGGCAGACAATGAGCAGTTCTTC. Its translation: CASQGADNEQFF.

This clone was seen a single time. V and J are TRBV6-4 and TRBJ1-1, with D perhaps matching TRBD1 (6 bases). The V gene's germline CDR1 is MRHNA and CDR2 SNTAGT. V was pared by 6 bases and J by 2 bases, with 13 bases between. This CDR3 has 14 residues. The CDR3 spells CASSPDGTNTEAFF. The DNA for the CDR3 is TGTGCCAGCAGCCCCGACGGGACAAACACTGAAGCTTTCTTT.

The V call is TRBV5-4, the J call TRBJ2-7; 15 nucleotides agree with TRBD2. Germline-derived CDR1 and CDR2 are SGHNT and YYREEE (reference sequence). V lost 3 bases to trimming and J lost 11 bases; unmatched junction nucleotides: 9. The CDR3 covers 15 residues. The chain's CDR3 is CASSSRTSGGGIEYF. The CDR3 region has the DNA TGTGCCAGCAGCTCCCGGACTAGCGGGGGGGGCATTGAGTACTTC.

This sequence joins TRBV28 and TRBJ2-7; 9 bases map to TRBD2. Germline V gene lookup returns CDR1 MDHEN and CDR2 SYDVKM. This CDR3 has 17 residues. J was trimmed by 0 bases and V by 2 bases; bases with no gene match: 8. The CDR3 DNA reads as TGTGCCAGCAGTTTAGATTTTGCGGGGGGGCCCTCCTACGAGCAGTACTTC. Protein product: CASSLDFAGGPSYEQYF.

The J gene is TRBJ1-1, the V gene TRBV11-3, with D hard to call. The CDR3 has 13 residues. Trimming shortened V by 5 bases and J by 4 bases, and 11 bases separated the two germline ends. Per the germline V gene, CDR1 is SGHNT and CDR2 is YENEEA. The chain's CDR3 is CASSRGLGTEAFF. The CDR3 coding sequence is TGTGCCAGCAGCCGAGGTTTGGGCACTGAAGCTTTCTTT.